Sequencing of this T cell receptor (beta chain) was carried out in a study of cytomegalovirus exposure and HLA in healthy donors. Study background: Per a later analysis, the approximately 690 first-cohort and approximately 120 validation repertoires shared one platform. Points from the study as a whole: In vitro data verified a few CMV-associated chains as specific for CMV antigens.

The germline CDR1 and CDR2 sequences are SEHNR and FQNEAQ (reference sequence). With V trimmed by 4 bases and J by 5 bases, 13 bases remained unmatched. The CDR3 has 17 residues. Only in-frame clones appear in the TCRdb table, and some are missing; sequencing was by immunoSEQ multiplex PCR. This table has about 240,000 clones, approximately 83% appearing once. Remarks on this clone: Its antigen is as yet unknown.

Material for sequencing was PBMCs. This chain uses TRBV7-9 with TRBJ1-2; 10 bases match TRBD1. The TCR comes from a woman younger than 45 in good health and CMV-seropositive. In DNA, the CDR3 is TGTGCCAGCAGCTCCCCCGGGACAGGGGTGGTATGGTATGGCTACACCTTC. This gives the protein CASSSPGTGVVWYGYTF.